This TCR beta chain was sequenced for a study of blood T cell repertoires in COVID-19. Study background: For recovered donors of Cohort 3, there were two negative PCRs, clearance, or symptom resolution. Sources were T cells, B-cell-depleted T cells, or PBMCs; the material itself was cDNA or gDNA.

The CDR3 is made up of 11 amino acids. With V trimmed by 7 bases and J by 7 bases, 2 bases remained unmatched. Per germline, CDR1 SQVTM and CDR2 ANQGSEA. Cohorts were based on clinical histories the participants reported. Per the original methods: Nucleated cell number was recorded as an estimate derived from reference gene primer amplification. Sequenced by immunoSEQ multiplex PCR; TCRdb stores in-frame clones only, minus some. V and J calls plus clone size are reproduced from that table; the DNA served to infer D and trimming. Here the sample spans approximately 250,000 clones, approximately 90% being singletons.

The sequence derives from a woman aged 60-75 years in a cohort exposed to, infected with or recovered from COVID-19 (not recorded which). Input material: PBMCs or T cells enriched from blood (not recorded which). The chain carries TRBV29-1 and TRBJ2-3, with 10 bases fitting TRBD1. The CDR3 is CSGGQGNTQYF. For the CDR3, the DNA is TGCAGCGGGGGACAGGGGAATACGCAGTATTTT.